These 9 T cell receptor beta chains were sequenced from one sample in a study of blood T cell repertoires in COVID-19. Produced via immunoSEQ multiplex PCR; TCRdb's table is partial and in-frame only. The table records just under 350,000 clones, around 87% of them present only once. The specimen sequenced was peripheral blood. The receptors come from a woman aged 50 to 60 with COVID-19, enrolled during active disease.

The chain couples TRBV7-2 to TRBJ2-7; TRBD1 matches at 7 bases. The CDR3 extends over 14 amino acids. CDR1 is SGHTA and CDR2 is FQGNSA in the germline V gene. V lost 3 bases, J lost 0 bases, and 2 bases stayed unmatched. The CDR3 nucleotides are TGTGCCAGCAGCTTCGACAGGGACTCCTACGAGCAGTACTTC. Amino acids: CASSFDRDSYEQYF.

This clone came up once. This chain joins TRBV7-5 and TRBJ2-3; the D call TRBD2 from the table was never checked on the DNA. TRBV7-5 is listed as a pseudogene. The CDR3 is 24 residues long. The CDR3 DNA follows: TGTGTCAGAAGCTTAGTGGGGAACCGGGACAGGGGTTATAGCGGGAGGATGAGTCCAGATACGCAGTATTTT. Amino acids: CVRSLVGNRDRGYSGRMSPDTQYF.

The chain recombines TRBV4-2 with TRBJ1-5; possible D gene TRBD1, 6 bases. V was cut by 7 bases and J by 2 bases, with 21 bases left in between. This CDR3 region has 17 residues. CDR1 is LGHNA and CDR2 is YNFKEQ in the germline V gene. The CDR3 protein is CASKPRGVVACNQPQHF. Written as DNA, the CDR3 is TGTGCCAGCAAGCCCAGGGGAGTTGTTGCTTGCAATCAGCCCCAGCATTTT.

The chain joins TRBV6-5 to TRBJ1-6, with D possibly matching TRBD1 (6 bases). V dropped 4 bases and J dropped 7 bases, with 11 bases sitting between them. The CDR3 spans 14 residues. Germline V lookup: CDR1 MNHEY, CDR2 SVGAGI. The CDR3, as DNA: TGTGCCAGCAGTTTTCAGCAGGGGAATTCACCCCTCCACTTT. Amino acid sequence: CASSFQQGNSPLHF.

The chain has TRBV5-1 and TRBJ2-3, with TRBD1 matching over 10 bases. The germline CDR1 and CDR2 sequences are SGHRS and YFSETQ. This CDR3 is 19 amino acids long. V shed 0 bases and J 4 bases; nucleotides not matched to a gene: 14. The CDR3 nucleotides are TGCGCCAGCAGCTTGGACGGGACAGGGGACCGCGGAGAGGCAGATACGCAGTATTTT. Amino acid sequence: CASSLDGTGDRGEADTQYF.

The chain has TRBV3-1 (or the pseudogene TRBV3-2) and TRBJ1-2; no definite D call. Trimming shortened V by 1 base and J by 5 bases, and 11 bases separated the two germline ends. Looked up from germline, CDR1 is LGHDT and CDR2 is YNNKEL (reference sequence). The CDR3 sequence is 14 residues long. CDR3 bases: TGTGCCAGCAGCCAAGCAGGTTATGGGTATGGCTACACCTTC. As protein: CASSQAGYGYGYTF.

The chain links TRBV18 to TRBJ1-2, with 12 bases aligning to TRBD1. Germline CDR1 is KGHSH and CDR2 is LQKENI. Unmatched junction bases numbered 5, after V lost 6 bases and J lost 6 bases. The CDR3 loop spans 14 amino acids. Here the CDR3 DNA reads TGTGCCAGCTCGCGGGGACAGGGGGCTAATGGCTACACCTTC. As protein: CASSRGQGANGYTF.

This chain links TRBV7-8 with TRBJ2-3, with TRBD2 matching 7 bases. From germline, CDR1 is SGHVS and CDR2 FQNEAQ. This CDR3 contains 14 residues. V lost 8 bases to trimming and J lost 5 bases; unmatched junction nucleotides: 10. CDR3 region: CASGGGSRGDTQYF. The CDR3 bases are TGTGCCAGCGGGGGAGGGTCTAGGGGAGATACGCAGTATTTT. Variable domain in full (rest from reference TRBV7-8 and TRBJ2-3): GAGVSQSPRYKVAKRGQDVALRCDPISGHVSLFWYQQALGQGPEFLTYFQNEAQLDKSGLPSDRFFAERPEGSVSTLKIQRTQQEDSAVYLCASGGGSRGDTQYFGPGTRLTVL.

CDR3 sequence: CASSFDRTSGSTDTQYF. CDR3 DNA: TGTGCCAGCAGTTTCGACAGGACTAGCGGAAGCACAGATACGCAGTATTTT. This chain uses TRBV7-9 with TRBJ2-3; 10 bases fit TRBD2. The V gene end was trimmed by 6 bases and the J gene end by 0 bases; junction bases not matched to a gene: 9. CDR1 is SEHNR and CDR2 is FQNEAQ in the germline V gene (reference sequence). CDR3 length equals 17 residues.